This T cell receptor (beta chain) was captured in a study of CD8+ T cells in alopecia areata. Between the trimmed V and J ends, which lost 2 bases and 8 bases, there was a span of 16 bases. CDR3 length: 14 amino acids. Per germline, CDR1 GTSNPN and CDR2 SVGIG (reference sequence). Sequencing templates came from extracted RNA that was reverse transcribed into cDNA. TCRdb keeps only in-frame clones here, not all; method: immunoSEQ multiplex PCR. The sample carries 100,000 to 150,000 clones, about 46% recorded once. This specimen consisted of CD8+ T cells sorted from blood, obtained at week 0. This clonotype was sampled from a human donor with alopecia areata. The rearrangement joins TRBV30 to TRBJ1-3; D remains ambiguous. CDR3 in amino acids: CAWSTSQEGYTIYF. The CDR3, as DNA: TGTGCCTGGAGTACCTCCCAGGAAGGGTACACCATATATTTT.